This entry is about one T cell receptor (beta chain). The CDR3 is 17 residues long. The trim removed 3 bases at V and 3 bases at J, leaving 10 bases unmatched. Per germline, CDR1 LNHDA and CDR2 SQIVND (reference sequence). The table came from immunoSEQ multiplex PCR; TCRdb's copy has only in-frame clones and leaves some out. The sample carries over 100,000 clones, about 80% recorded once. These data are taken from a study of blood T cell repertoires in COVID-19. This rearrangement joins TRBV19 to TRBJ2-1; 8 bases match TRBD2. Sequencing was done on a sample of peripheral blood. This clonotype was obtained from a human donor in a cohort sampled during active COVID-19. For the CDR3, the DNA is TGTGCCAGTAGTATGCGCGGCGGGGGGCTAAACTACAATGAGCAGTTCTTC. This gives the protein CASSMRGGGLNYNEQFF.